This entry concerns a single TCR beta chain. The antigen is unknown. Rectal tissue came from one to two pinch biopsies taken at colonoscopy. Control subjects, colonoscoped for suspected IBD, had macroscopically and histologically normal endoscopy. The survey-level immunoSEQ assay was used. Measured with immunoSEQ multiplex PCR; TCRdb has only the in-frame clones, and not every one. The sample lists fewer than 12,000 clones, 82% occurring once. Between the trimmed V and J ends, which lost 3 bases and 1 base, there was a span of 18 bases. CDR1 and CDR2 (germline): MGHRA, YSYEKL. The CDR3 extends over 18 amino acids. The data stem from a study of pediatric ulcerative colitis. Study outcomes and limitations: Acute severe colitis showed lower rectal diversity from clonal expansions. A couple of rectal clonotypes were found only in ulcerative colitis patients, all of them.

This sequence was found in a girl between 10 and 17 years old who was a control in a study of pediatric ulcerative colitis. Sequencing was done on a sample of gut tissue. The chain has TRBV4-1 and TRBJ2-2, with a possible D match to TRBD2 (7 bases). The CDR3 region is CASSHLSGGRGNTGELFF. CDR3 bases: TGCGCCAGCAGCCACCTCTCGGGAGGCAGGGGGAACACCGGGGAGCTGTTTTTT.